The clone carrying this TCR beta chain came up many times. Germline values: CDR1 MDHEN, CDR2 SYDVKM. The CDR3 sequence is 12 residues long. Between the trimmed V and J ends, which lost 7 bases and 3 bases, there was a span of 10 bases. Data came from immunoSEQ multiplex PCR; TCRdb stores just in-frame clones and leaves some out. The sample contains hundreds of thousands of clones, around four fifths of which appear only once. This sample was taken from a study of cytomegalovirus exposure and HLA in healthy donors. This chain joins TRBV28 and TRBJ2-7; D not certain. Specimen: PBMCs. This clonotype was obtained from a woman aged 18-30 years in good health and CMV-seronegative. The CDR3 DNA is TGTGCCAGCACGATAGCCGGCTACGAGCAGTACTTC. Its protein is CASTIAGYEQYF. The full variable domain, in which reference TRBV28 and TRBJ2-7 provide the parts outside the CDR3, is DVKVTQSSRYLVKRTGEKVFLECVQDMDHENMFWYRQDPGLGLRLIYFSYDVKMKEKGDIPEGYSVSREKKERFSLILESASTNQTSMYLCASTIAGYEQYFGPGTRLTVT.